Included here is one TCR beta chain sequence, with context. This clone came up a few times. It lacks a known antigen. No much larger clonotype is one base removed from it; base qualities were not supplied. A FACSAria II was used to sort memory CD4+ T cells, defined as single viable CD3+CD4+CD8-CD45RO+ cells. CMV serostatus was determined with a Roche Elecsys assay detecting serum IgG against CMV pp150, pp28, p38 and p52. Once the samples were thawed, total CD4+ T cells were enriched through positive selection using CD4 magnetic microbeads. The samples came from a different study that was designed specifically to examine the CD4+ T cell memory repertoire. Peripheral blood mononuclear cells were isolated and cryopreserved following standard operating procedures; serum was stored at -80 °C. The staining used CD3-PerCP (BW264/56), CD4-APC (RPA-T4), CD45RO-PE (UCHT1) and CD8-Pacific Orange (3B5) antibodies, and Sytox blue was used to exclude non-viable cells.

There are 16 amino acids in the CDR3, from cysteine to phenylalanine inclusive. CDR3 DNA only is kept here, 48 bases in frame from base 1. From the germline V gene (reference sequence), CDR1 is LNHNV and CDR2 is YYDKDF. The junction carries 11 bases between V and J, which are trimmed by 3 bases and 0 bases respectively. This record belongs to a study of memory CD4+ T cells and cytomegalovirus serostatus (dated by TCRdb to about 2019). Background on the whole study: The cohort comprised around 35 healthy Belgian adults, 9 CMV seropositive and around 24 CMV seronegative. To replicate a published TCR-based CMV serostatus classifier, the study sequenced CD4+ memory TCRbeta repertoires from a Belgian cohort whose cytomegalovirus serostatus was known.

Genomic DNA was extracted from sorted cells with the Quick-DNA Microprep Kit. Amplification of TCRbeta DNA was done with the immunoSEQ hsTCRbeta kit, following the protocol from the manufacturer. TCRbeta libraries were sequenced on an Illumina MiSeq instrument. The paper's data handling went like this. Following removal of out-of-frame sequences, 2 million to 2.5 million distinct TCRbeta sequences were retained, with an average of around 67,000 per individual. Each individual was scored using the number of 150 to 200 previously reported CMV-associated TCRbeta sequences that the individual carried and the total number of productive distinct TCRbeta sequences. A beta-binomial model was reimplemented in Python, and scikit-learn random forests with default parameters were trained on data from the US cohort. On the Belgian cohort, classifier performance was reported as the median AUC, along with percentile confidence intervals, across 10,000 bootstrap iterations. TCRdb re-hosts the immuneACCESS table, in-frame sequences only. Its copies lack some clones; in the studies checked, an unresolved V gene accounts for under half of them, and the cause for the rest is not known. Clone size and V and J calls were adopted from that table, with D and trimming inferred from the DNA. For this sample the table gives some 25,000 clones, of which around 75% were detected only once. The ten largest clonotypes hold 1% of the sample.

Study-wide conclusions, independent of this receptor: The results were interpreted as suggesting that the CMV-associated TCR signature is largely present in the CD4+ memory repertoire. On the Belgian cohort, the classifier based on the original framework reached a median bootstrapped AUC of approximately 0.94, with a 95% CI of 0.76-1.00. Of over 150 previously reported CMV-associated TCRbeta sequences, around 67 appeared in the CD4+ memory repertoires, each in one to five individuals. Only CD4+CD45RO+ memory cells were sequenced, unlike the original study, which covered naive and memory CD4+ and CD8+ populations. For predicting CMV serostatus, the median bootstrapped AUC was approximately 0.96 using the original framework and about 0.9 using a US-trained random forest.

Sequencing used memory CD4+ T cells from blood. This receptor chain uses TRBV15 and TRBJ2-2, with a tentative D gene TRBD2 over 5 matching bases. This TCR derives from an adult in good health and CMV-seronegative. The sequence in DNA is TGTGCCACCAGCAGGGATAGAGGGACGAACACCGGGGAGCTGTTTTTT. This sequence encodes CATSRDRGTNTGELFF.